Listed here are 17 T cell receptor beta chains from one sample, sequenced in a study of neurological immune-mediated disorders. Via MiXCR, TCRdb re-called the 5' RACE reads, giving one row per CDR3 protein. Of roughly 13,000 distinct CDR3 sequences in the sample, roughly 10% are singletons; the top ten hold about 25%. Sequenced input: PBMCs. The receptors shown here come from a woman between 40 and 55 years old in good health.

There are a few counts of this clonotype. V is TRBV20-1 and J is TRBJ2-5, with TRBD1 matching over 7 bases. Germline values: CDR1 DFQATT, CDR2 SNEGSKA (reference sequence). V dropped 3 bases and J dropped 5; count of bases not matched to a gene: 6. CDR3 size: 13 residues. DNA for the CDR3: TGCAGTGCTAGCAGGGGGATTGGGGAGACCCAGTACTTC. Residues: CSASRGIGETQYF.

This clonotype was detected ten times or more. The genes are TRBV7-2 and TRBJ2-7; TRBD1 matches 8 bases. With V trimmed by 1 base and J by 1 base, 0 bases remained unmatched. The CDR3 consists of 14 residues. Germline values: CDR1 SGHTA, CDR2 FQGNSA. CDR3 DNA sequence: TGTGCCAGCAGCTTAGGGACAGGGTCCTACGAGCAGTACTTC. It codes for CASSLGTGSYEQYF.

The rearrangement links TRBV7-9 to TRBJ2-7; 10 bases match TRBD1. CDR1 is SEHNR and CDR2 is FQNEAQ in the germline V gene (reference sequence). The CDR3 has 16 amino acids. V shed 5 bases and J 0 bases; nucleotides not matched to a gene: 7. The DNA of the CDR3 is TGTGCCAGCAGCCCACGGACAGGGGGTGCCTCCTACGAGCAGTACTTC. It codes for CASSPRTGGASYEQYF.

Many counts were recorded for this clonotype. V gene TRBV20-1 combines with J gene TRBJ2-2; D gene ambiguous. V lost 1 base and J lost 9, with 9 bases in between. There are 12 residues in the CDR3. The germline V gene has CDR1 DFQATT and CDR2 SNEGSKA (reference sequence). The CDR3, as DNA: TGCAGTGCTAGAGGGGCAGAACGGGAGCTGTTTTTT. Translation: CSARGAERELFF.

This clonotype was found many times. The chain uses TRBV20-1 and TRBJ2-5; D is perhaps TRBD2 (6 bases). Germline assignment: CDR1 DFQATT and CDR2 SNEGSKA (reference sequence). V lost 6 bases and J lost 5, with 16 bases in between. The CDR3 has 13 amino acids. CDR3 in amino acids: CSAKSTGRETQYF. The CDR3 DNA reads TGCAGTGCCAAATCGACGGGGAGGGAGACCCAGTACTTC.

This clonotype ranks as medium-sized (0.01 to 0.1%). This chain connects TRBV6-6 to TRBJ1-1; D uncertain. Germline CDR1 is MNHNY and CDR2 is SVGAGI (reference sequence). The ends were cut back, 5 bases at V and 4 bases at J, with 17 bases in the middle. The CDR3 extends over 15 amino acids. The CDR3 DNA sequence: TGTGCCAGCAGTAACAAGGTTGCTGACGGCACTGAAGCTTTCTTT. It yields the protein CASSNKVADGTEAFF.

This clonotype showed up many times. The CDR3 loop is CSAARGTEYEQYF. The CDR3 DNA follows: TGCAGTGCGGCCCGAGGGACAGAATACGAGCAGTACTTC. This rearrangement joins TRBV20-1 to TRBJ2-7, with 7 bases identical to TRBD1. This CDR3 contains 13 residues. The germline V gene has CDR1 DFQATT and CDR2 SNEGSKA (reference sequence). Trimming removed 6 bases from V and 4 bases from J; junction bases left unmatched: 9.

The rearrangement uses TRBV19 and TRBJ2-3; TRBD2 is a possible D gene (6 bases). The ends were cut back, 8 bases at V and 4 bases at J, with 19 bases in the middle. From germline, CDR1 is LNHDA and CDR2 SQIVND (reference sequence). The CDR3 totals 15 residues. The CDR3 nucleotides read TGTGCCAGTTCGGCAACTAGCTCGTTGGCAGATACGCAGTATTTT. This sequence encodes CASSATSSLADTQYF.

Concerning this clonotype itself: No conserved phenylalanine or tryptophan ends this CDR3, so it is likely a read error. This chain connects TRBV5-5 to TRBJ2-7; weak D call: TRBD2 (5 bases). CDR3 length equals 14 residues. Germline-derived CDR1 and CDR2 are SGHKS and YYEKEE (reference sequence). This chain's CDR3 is CANSLVVRVYEQYY. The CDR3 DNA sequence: TGTGCCAACAGCTTGGTCGTGAGGGTCTACGAGCAGTACTAC.

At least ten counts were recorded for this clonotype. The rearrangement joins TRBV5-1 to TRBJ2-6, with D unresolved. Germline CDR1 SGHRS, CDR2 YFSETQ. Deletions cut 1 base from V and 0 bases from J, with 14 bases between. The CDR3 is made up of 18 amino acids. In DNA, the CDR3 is TGCGCCAGCAGCTTGAAAGCACTCTCGACCTCTGGGGCCAACGTCCTGACTTTC. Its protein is CASSLKALSTSGANVLTF.

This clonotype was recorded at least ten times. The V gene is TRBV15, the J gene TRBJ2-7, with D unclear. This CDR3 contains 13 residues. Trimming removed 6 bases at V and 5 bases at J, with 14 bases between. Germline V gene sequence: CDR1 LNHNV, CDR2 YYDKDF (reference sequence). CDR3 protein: CATRRKRENEQYF. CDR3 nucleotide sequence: TGTGCCACCAGGAGGAAAAGGGAAAACGAGCAGTACTTC.

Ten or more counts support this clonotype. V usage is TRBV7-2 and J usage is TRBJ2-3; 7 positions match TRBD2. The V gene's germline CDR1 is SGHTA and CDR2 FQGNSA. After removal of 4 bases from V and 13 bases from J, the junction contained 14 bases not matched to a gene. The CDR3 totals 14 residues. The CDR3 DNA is TGTGCCAGCAGCTCCACGGTGACTAGCCCCCATGAGTATTTT. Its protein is CASSSTVTSPHEYF.

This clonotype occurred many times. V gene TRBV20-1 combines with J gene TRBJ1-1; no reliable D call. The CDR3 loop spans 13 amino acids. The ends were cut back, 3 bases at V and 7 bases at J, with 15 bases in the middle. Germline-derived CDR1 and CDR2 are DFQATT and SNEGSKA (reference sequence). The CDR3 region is CSASRGGRIEAFF. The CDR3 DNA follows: TGCAGTGCTAGTCGTGGCGGTCGAATTGAAGCTTTCTTT.

This CDR3 reads CASSYGTGGADTQYF. In nucleotides, the CDR3 is TGTGCCAGCAGTTACGGGACAGGGGGCGCAGATACGCAGTATTTT. The chain employs TRBV6-2 or TRBV6-3 and TRBJ2-3, with 12 bases aligning to TRBD1. The CDR3 is made up of 15 amino acids. CDR1 is MNHEY and CDR2 is SVGEGT in the germline V gene. The J segment lost 4 bases and the V segment lost 2 bases, leaving 1 base of the junction unmatched.

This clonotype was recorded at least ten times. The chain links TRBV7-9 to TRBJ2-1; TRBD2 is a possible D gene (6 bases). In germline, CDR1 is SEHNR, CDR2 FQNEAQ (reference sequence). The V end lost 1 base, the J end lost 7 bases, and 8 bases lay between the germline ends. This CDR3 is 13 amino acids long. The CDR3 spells CASSLGEANEQFF. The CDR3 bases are TGTGCCAGCAGCTTAGGGGAGGCAAATGAGCAGTTCTTC.

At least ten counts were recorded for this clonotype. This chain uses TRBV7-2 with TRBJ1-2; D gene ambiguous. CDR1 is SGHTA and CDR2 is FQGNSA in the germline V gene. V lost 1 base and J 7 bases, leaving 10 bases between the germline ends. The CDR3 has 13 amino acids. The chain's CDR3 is CASSLGEGSGYTF. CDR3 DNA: TGTGCCAGCAGCTTAGGGGAGGGCTCTGGCTACACCTTC.

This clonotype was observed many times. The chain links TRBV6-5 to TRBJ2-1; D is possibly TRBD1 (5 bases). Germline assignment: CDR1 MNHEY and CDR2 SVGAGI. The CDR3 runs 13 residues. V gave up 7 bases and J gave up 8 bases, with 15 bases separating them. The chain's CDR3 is CASTKPQGYEQFF. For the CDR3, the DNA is TGTGCCAGCACCAAACCCCAGGGTTATGAGCAGTTCTTC.